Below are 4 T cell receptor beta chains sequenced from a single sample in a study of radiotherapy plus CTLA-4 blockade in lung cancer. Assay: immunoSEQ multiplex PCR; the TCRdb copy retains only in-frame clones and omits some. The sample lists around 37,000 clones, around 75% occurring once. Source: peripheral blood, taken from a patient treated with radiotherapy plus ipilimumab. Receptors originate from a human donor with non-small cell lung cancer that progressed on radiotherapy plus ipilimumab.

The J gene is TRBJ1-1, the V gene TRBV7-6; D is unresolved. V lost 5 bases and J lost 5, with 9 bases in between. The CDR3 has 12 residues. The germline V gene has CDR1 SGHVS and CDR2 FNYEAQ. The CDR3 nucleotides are TGTGCCAGCAGCCCTAGCGGTACTGAAGCTTTCTTT. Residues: CASSPSGTEAFF. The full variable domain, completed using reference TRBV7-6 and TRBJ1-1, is GAGVSQSPRYKVTKRGQDVALRCDPISGHVSLYWYRQALGQGPEFLTYFNYEAQQDKSGLPNDRFSAERPEGSISTLTIQRTEQRDSAMYRCASSPSGTEAFFGQGTRLTVV.

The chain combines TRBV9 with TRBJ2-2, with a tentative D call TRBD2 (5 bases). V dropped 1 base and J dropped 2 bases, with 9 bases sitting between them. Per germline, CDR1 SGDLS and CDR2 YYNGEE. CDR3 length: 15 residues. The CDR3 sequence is CASSVTTINTGELFF. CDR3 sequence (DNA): TGTGCCAGCAGCGTAACGACTATAAACACCGGGGAGCTGTTTTTT.

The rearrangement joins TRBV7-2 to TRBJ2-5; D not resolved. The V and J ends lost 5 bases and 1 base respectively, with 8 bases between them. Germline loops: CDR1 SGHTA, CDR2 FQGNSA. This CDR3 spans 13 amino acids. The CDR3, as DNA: TGTGCCAGCAGCCCCCGGACCCAAGAGACCCAGTACTTC. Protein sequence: CASSPRTQETQYF.

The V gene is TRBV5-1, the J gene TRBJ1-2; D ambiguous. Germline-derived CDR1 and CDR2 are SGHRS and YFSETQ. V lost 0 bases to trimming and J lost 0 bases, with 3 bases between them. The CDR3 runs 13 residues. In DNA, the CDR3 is TGCGCCAGCAGCTTGGGGGCTAACTATGGCTACACCTTC. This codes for CASSLGANYGYTF. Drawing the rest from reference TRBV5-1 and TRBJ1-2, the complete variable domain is KAGVTQTPRYLIKTRGQQVTLSCSPISGHRSVSWYQQTPGQGLQFLFEYFSETQRNKGNFPGRFSGRQFSNSRSEMNVSTLELGDSALYLCASSLGANYGYTFGSGTRLTVV.